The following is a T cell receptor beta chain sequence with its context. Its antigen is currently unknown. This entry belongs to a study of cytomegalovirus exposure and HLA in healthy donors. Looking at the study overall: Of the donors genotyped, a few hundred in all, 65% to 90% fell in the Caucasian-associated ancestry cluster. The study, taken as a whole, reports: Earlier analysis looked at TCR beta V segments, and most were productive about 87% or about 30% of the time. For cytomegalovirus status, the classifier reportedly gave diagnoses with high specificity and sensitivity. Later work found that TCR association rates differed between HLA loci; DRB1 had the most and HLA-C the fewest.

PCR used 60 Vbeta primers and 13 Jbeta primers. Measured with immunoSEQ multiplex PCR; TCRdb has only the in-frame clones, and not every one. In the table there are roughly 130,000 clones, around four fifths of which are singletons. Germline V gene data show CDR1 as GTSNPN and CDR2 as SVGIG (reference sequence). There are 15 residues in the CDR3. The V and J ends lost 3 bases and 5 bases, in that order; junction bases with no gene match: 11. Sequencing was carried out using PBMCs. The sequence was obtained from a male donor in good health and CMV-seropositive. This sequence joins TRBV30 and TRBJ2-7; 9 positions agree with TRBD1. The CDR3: CAWSWGKQGAHEQYF. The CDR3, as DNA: TGTGCCTGGAGCTGGGGAAAACAGGGGGCCCACGAGCAGTACTTC.